This T cell receptor beta chain derives from a study of post-analysis software for immune sequencing data. Study in general: Relapsing-remitting, secondary progressive and progressive-relapsing courses of multiple sclerosis were included. Points from the study as a whole: Normalized Chao1 diversity in multiple sclerosis patients fell significantly below that of controls. The study found TRBV5-6, TRBV5-1 and TRBV20-1 among roughly 5 TRBV segments more frequent in patients than controls.

Tagging with unique molecular identifiers was a feature of the TCR beta cDNA libraries. The source material, 1 to 10 million T cells, gave rise to about 520,000 cDNA molecules. TCRdb redid the calling of the PCR reads with MiXCR, one entry per CDR3 protein. The data hold 750,000 to 900,000 distinct CDR3 sequences, with around 45% observed a single time. This clonotype appeared a few times. Its antigen is unidentified. CDR1 is SGHKS, CDR2 YYEKEE, per germline (reference sequence). V was pared by 0 bases and J by 3 bases, with 7 bases between. CDR3 length: 15 residues. The gene calls are TRBV5-5 and TRBJ2-6; perhaps TRBD1 as D (6 bases). Source material: blood. The sequence came from a girl aged 10 to 17 with multiple sclerosis. The CDR3 region has the DNA TGTGCCAGCAGCTTGGCAGGGGATGGGGCCAACGTCCTGACTTTC. This codes for CASSLAGDGANVLTF.